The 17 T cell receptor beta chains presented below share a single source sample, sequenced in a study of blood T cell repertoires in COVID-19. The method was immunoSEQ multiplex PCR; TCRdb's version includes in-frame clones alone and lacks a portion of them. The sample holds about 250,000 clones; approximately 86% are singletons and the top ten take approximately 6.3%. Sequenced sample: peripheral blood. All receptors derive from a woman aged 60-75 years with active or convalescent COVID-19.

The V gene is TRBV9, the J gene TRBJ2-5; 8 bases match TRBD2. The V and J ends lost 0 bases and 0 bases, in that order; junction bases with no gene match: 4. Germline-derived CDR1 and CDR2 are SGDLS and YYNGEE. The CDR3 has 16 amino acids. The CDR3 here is CASSVAGGRNQETQYF. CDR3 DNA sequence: TGTGCCAGCAGCGTAGCGGGCGGGAGGAACCAAGAGACCCAGTACTTC.

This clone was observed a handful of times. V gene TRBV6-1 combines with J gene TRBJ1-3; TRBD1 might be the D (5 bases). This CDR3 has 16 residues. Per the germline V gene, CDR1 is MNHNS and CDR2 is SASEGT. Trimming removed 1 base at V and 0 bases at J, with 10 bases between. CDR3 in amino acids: CASSEGTGYSGNTIYF. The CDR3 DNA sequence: TGTGCCAGCAGTGAAGGTACAGGCTACTCTGGAAACACCATATATTTT.

The CDR3 loop is CASSFRTGANEKLFF. As DNA, the CDR3 is TGTGCCAGCAGCTTCCGGACAGGGGCAAATGAAAAACTGTTTTTT. The rearrangement links TRBV14 to TRBJ1-4; 9 bases are a match to TRBD1. V shed 5 bases, J shed 5 bases, and the junction held 6 bases outside the gene matches. In germline, CDR1 is SGHDN, CDR2 FVKESK. The CDR3 length is 15 residues.

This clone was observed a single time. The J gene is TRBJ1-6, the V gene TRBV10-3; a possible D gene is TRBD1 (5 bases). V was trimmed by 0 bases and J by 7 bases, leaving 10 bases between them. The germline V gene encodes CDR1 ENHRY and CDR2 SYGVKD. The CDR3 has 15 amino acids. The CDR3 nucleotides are TGTGCCATCAGTGAGTCCGGGACTCCCAATTCACCCCTCCACTTT. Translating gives CAISESGTPNSPLHF.

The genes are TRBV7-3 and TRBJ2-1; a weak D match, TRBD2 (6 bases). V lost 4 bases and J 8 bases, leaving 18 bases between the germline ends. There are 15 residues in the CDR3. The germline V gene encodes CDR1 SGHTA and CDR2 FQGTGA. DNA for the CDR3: TGTGCCAGCAGCTACCAAGCGGGTGCGATCGATGAGCAGTTCTTC. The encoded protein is CASSYQAGAIDEQFF.

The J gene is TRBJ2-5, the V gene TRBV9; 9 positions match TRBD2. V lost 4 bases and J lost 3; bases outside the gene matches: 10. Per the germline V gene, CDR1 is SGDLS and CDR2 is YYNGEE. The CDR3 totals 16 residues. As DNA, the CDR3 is TGTGCCAGCAGCACTCCGAGCGGGGGGCGGAAAGAGACCCAGTACTTC. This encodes CASSTPSGGRKETQYF.

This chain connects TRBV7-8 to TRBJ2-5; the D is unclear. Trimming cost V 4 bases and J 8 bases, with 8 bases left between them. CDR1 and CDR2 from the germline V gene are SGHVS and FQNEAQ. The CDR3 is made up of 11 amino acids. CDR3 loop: CASSYRVTQYF. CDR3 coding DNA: TGTGCCAGCAGCTATAGAGTTACCCAGTACTTC.

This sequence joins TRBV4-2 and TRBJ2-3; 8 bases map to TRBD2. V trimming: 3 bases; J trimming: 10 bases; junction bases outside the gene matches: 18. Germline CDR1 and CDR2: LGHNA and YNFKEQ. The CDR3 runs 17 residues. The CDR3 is CASSQGLLAGGRGAQYF. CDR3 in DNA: TGTGCCAGCAGCCAGGGTCTCCTGGCGGGGGGAAGAGGGGCGCAGTATTTT.

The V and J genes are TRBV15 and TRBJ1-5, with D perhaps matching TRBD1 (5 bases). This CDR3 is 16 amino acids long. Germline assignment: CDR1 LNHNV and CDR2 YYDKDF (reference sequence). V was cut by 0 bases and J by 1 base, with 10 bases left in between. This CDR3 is CATSRDRGPSNQPQHF. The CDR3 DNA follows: TGTGCCACCAGCAGAGATAGGGGCCCGAGCAATCAGCCCCAGCATTTT.

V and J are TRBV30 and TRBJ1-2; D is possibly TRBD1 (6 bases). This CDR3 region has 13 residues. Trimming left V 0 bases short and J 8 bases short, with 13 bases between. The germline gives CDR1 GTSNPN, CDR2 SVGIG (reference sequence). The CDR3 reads CAWSVGGRRGYTF. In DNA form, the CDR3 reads TGTGCCTGGAGTGTGGGGGGGCGCAGGGGCTACACCTTC.

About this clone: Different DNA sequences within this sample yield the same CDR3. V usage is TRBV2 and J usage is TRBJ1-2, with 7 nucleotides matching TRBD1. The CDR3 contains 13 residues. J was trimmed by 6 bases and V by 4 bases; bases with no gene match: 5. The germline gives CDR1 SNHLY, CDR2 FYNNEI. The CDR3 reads CASSGAGTDGYTF. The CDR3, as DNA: TGTGCCAGCAGTGGAGCCGGGACAGATGGCTACACCTTC. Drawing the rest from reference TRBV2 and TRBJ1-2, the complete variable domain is EPEVTQTPSHQVTQMGQEVILRCVPISNHLYFYWYRQILGQKVEFLVSFYNNEISEKSEIFDDQFSVERPDGSNFTLKIRSTKLEDSAMYFCASSGAGTDGYTFGSGTRLTVV.

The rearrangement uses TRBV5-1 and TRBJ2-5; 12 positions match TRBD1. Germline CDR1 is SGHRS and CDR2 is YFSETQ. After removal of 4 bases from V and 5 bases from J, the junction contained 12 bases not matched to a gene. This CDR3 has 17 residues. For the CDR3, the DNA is TGCGCCAGCAGCCAAGGCCCGGGACAGGGGGCCCGGGAGACCCAGTACTTC. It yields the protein CASSQGPGQGARETQYF.

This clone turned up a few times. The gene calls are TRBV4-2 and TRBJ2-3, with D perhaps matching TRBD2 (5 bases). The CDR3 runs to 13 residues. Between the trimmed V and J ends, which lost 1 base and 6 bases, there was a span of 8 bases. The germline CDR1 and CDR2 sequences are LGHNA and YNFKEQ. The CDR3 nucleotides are TGTGCCAGCAGCCAAGTAAGGGAGGATACGCAGTATTTT. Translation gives CASSQVREDTQYF.

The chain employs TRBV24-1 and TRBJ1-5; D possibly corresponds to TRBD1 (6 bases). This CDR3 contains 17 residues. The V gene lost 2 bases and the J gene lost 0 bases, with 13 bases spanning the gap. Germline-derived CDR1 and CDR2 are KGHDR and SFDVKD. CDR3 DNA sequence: TGTGCCACCAGTGATTCAATCAACAGGGATAGCAATCAGCCCCAGCATTTT. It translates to CATSDSINRDSNQPQHF.

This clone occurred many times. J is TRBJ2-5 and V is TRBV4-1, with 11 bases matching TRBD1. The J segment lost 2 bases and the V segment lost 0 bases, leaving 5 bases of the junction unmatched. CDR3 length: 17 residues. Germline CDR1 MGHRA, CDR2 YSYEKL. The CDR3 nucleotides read TGCGCCAGCAGCCAAGATTGGGGACAGGGGGGGCAAGAGACCCAGTACTTC. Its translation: CASSQDWGQGGQETQYF.

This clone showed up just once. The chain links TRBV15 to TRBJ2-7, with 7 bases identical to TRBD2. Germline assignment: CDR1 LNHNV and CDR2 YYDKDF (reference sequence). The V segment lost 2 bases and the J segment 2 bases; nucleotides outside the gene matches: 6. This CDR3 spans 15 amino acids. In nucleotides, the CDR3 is TGTGCCACCAGCAGATCAGGGCGGGAGACCTACGAGCAGTACTTC. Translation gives CATSRSGRETYEQYF.

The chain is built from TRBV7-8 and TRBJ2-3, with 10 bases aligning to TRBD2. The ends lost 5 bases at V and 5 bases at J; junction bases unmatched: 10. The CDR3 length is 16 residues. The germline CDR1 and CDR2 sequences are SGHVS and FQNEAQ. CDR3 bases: TGTGCCAGCAGCGATCAACCAGCGGGAGGGCTAGATACGCAGTATTTT. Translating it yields CASSDQPAGGLDTQYF.